These 27 T cell receptor beta chains were sequenced from one sample in a study of blood T cell repertoires in COVID-19. Libraries were prepared by immunoSEQ multiplex PCR; TCRdb keeps only in-frame clonotypes and omits some of them. The table includes 130,000 to 150,000 clones, around 79% detected once. The sequencing sample was made of peripheral blood. The source is a middle-aged man with active or convalescent COVID-19.

CDR3 coding DNA: TGTGCCTGGAGTACAGGGGGCGATCAGCCCCAGCATTTT. Its translation: CAWSTGGDQPQHF. The rearrangement joins TRBV30 to TRBJ1-5; 9 positions match TRBD1. Germline V lookup: CDR1 GTSNPN, CDR2 SVGIG (reference sequence). The CDR3 length is 13 residues. The junction had 1 base not matched to a gene; V was cut back by 2 bases and J by 5 bases.

This clone was detected only once. The chain recombines TRBV7-8 with TRBJ2-7, with 11 positions matching TRBD2. The germline CDR1 and CDR2 sequences are SGHVS and FQNEAQ. The CDR3 runs 19 residues. Trimming took 4 bases from V and 0 from J; bases not matched to a gene: 14. CDR3 bases: TGTGCCAGCAGCTCTCCGGGACTAGCGGCCCTAGAGAGCTCCTACGAGCAGTACTTC. Amino acid sequence: CASSSPGLAALESSYEQYF.

This clone was seen at least ten times. This sequence joins TRBV28 and TRBJ2-7; 9 positions match TRBD1. Germline trimming cut 5 bases from V and 3 bases from J; bases unmatched to any gene: 8. The CDR3 is 15 residues long. CDR1 MDHEN and CDR2 SYDVKM come from the germline V gene. Here the CDR3 DNA reads TGTGCCAGCAGTCATGGACAGGGGATCCTCTACGAGCAGTACTTC. Encoded protein: CASSHGQGILYEQYF. Full variable domain (rest looked up from reference TRBV28 and TRBJ2-7): DVKVTQSSRYLVKRTGEKVFLECVQDMDHENMFWYRQDPGLGLRLIYFSYDVKMKEKGDIPEGYSVSREKKERFSLILESASTNQTSMYLCASSHGQGILYEQYFGPGTRLTVT.

This chain links TRBV5-1 with TRBJ2-7; a weak D match, TRBD2 (6 bases). The CDR3 is 15 residues long. Germline V gene data show CDR1 as SGHRS and CDR2 as YFSETQ. Trimming took 0 bases from V and 2 from J, leaving 12 bases between them. CDR3 coding DNA: TGCGCCAGCAGCTTGGGTCTAGCGCCTACCTACGAGCAGTACTTC. Residues: CASSLGLAPTYEQYF.

This clone was seen a few times. The chain has TRBV28 and TRBJ2-1, with 8 bases that match TRBD1. The CDR3 has 15 residues. V was clipped by 6 bases and J by 9 bases; unmatched bases: 13. Germline CDR1 MDHEN, CDR2 SYDVKM. The CDR3 bases are TGTGCCAGCAGCCCGAGAGGGCAGGGGGCTTTTGAGCAGTTCTTC. It is translated as CASSPRGQGAFEQFF.

This clone was seen a few times. This sample also contains other DNA sequences that code for the same CDR3. The chain combines TRBV29-1 with TRBJ1-6, with TRBD1 matching 8 bases. CDR3 length: 13 residues. The V and J ends lost 6 bases and 8 bases, in that order; junction bases with no gene match: 6. Germline-derived CDR1 and CDR2 are SQVTM and ANQGSEA. The CDR3 loop reads CSVGQGGDSPLHF. For the CDR3, the DNA is TGCAGCGTAGGACAGGGAGGGGATTCACCCCTCCACTTT.

The rearrangement links TRBV7-3 to TRBJ2-5, with no clear D. Trimming stripped 5 bases from V and 4 bases from J, with 14 bases between. Germline V gives CDR1 SGHTA, CDR2 FQGTGA. The CDR3 is 14 amino acids. The CDR3, as DNA: TGTGCCAGCAGCCTAGGAAGGCCCCCAGAGACCCAGTACTTC. Amino acid sequence: CASSLGRPPETQYF.

The chain joins TRBV14 to TRBJ1-1; D not certain. The V end lost 1 base, the J end lost 11 bases, and 8 bases lay between the germline ends. Germline-derived CDR1 and CDR2 are SGHDN and FVKESK. The CDR3 length is 11 residues. CDR3 DNA sequence: TGTGCCAGCAGCCAAGCCCTCGGGGCTTTCTTT. This gives the protein CASSQALGAFF.

The chain uses TRBV5-1 and TRBJ2-3; 9 bases map to TRBD1. Trimming cost V 6 bases and J 0 bases; bases outside gene matches: 5. Germline CDR1 SGHRS, CDR2 YFSETQ. The CDR3 is 15 amino acids. This CDR3 is CASTTGGPSTDTQYF. CDR3 DNA: TGCGCCAGCACAACAGGGGGCCCTAGCACAGATACGCAGTATTTT. Combining the CDR3 with reference TRBV5-1 and TRBJ2-3 gives the whole variable domain KAGVTQTPRYLIKTRGQQVTLSCSPISGHRSVSWYQQTPGQGLQFLFEYFSETQRNKGNFPGRFSGRQFSNSRSEMNVSTLELGDSALYLCASTTGGPSTDTQYFGPGTRLTVL.

The CDR3 sequence is CASSLTQGAGYGYTF. In nucleotides, the CDR3 is TGTGCCAGCAGCCTAACTCAGGGGGCCGGCTATGGCTACACCTTC. The chain carries TRBV13 and TRBJ1-2; the match to TRBD1 covers 8 bases. The trim removed 5 bases at V and 4 bases at J, leaving 9 bases unmatched. CDR3 length: 15 amino acids. The V gene's germline CDR1 is PRHDT and CDR2 FYEKMQ (reference sequence).

V gene TRBV18 combines with J gene TRBJ2-3, with 12 bases lining up with TRBD2. Looked up from germline, CDR1 is KGHSH and CDR2 is LQKENI. After removal of 3 bases from V and 5 bases from J, the junction contained 12 bases not matched to a gene. CDR3 length equals 18 residues. CDR3 bases: TGTGCCAGCTCACCGACCACCGCTCTAGCGGGAGGGAAAGATACGCAGTATTTT. It translates to CASSPTTALAGGKDTQYF.

This rearrangement joins TRBV20-1 to TRBJ1-2, with D maybe TRBD1 (5 bases). V was pared by 3 bases and J by 8 bases, with 22 bases between. The V gene's germline CDR1 is DFQATT and CDR2 SNEGSKA (reference sequence). This CDR3 has 15 amino acids. Here the CDR3 reads CSASDPLGEAGGYTF. The CDR3 DNA follows: TGCAGTGCTAGTGATCCGCTGGGGGAGGCGGGGGGCTACACCTTC.

V usage is TRBV4-1 and J usage is TRBJ1-1; TRBD1 matches at 8 bases. This CDR3 region has 15 residues. Per the germline V gene, CDR1 is MGHRA and CDR2 is YSYEKL. The V and J ends lost 3 bases and 2 bases, in that order; junction bases with no gene match: 5. CDR3 region: CASSQGQAYNTEAFF. In nucleotides, the CDR3 is TGCGCCAGCAGCCAGGGACAGGCTTACAACACTGAAGCTTTCTTT.

This rearrangement joins TRBV7-3 to TRBJ2-5; TRBD2 matches 13 bases. Germline V gene data show CDR1 as SGHTA and CDR2 as FQGTGA. This CDR3 region has 17 residues. V lost 5 bases to trimming and J lost 7 bases; unmatched junction nucleotides: 13. The CDR3 spells CASSPTPGLAGVGTQYF. For the CDR3, the DNA is TGTGCCAGCAGCCCTACCCCAGGACTAGCGGGAGTTGGGACCCAGTACTTC. Based on the CDR3 plus reference TRBV7-3 and TRBJ2-5, the full variable domain is GAGVSQTPSNKVTEKGKYVELRCDPISGHTALYWYRQSLGQGPEFLIYFQGTGAADDSGLPNDRFFAVRPEGSVSTLKIQRTERGDSAVYLCASSPTPGLAGVGTQYFGPGTRLLVL.

The rearrangement uses TRBV21-1 and TRBJ2-7; the tabulated D call, TRBD1, remains unverified against the DNA. TRBV21-1 is shown as a pseudogene. The CDR3 loop spans 16 amino acids. The CDR3 DNA sequence: TGTGCCAGCAGTTACCCCCGGGACACAGGCTCCTACGAGCAGTACTTC. Protein product: CASSYPRDTGSYEQYF.

This clone has only one observation. The chain uses TRBV11-2 and TRBJ2-1; D perhaps matches TRBD2 (5 bases). The V end was cut by 7 bases, the J end by 6 bases, with 19 bases between. This CDR3 is built from 15 residues. The germline gives CDR1 SGHAT, CDR2 FQNNGV. The CDR3 here is CASNPVGRRSNEQFF. As DNA, the CDR3 is TGTGCCAGCAACCCGGTGGGTCGGAGGTCCAATGAGCAGTTCTTC. The full variable domain, in which reference TRBV11-2 and TRBJ2-1 provide the parts outside the CDR3, is EAGVAQSPRYKIIEKRQSVAFWCNPISGHATLYWYQQILGQGPKLLIQFQNNGVVDDSQLPKDRFSAERLKGVDSTLKIQPAKLEDSAVYLCASNPVGRRSNEQFFGPGTRLTVL.

The chain's CDR3 is CASSLVGGSETQYF. The DNA for the CDR3 is TGTGCCAGCAGCCTGGTAGGCGGGAGTGAGACCCAGTACTTC. This chain joins TRBV5-6 and TRBJ2-5, with 7 bases fitting TRBD2. The CDR3 extends over 14 amino acids. Germline-derived CDR1 and CDR2 are SGHDT and YYEEEE. The V segment lost 4 bases and the J segment 5 bases; nucleotides outside the gene matches: 8.

This chain connects TRBV5-6 to TRBJ1-6; a possible D gene is TRBD1 (5 bases). V was clipped by 1 base and J by 9 bases, with 11 bases between them. The CDR3 is 14 residues long. The germline V gene encodes CDR1 SGHDT and CDR2 YYEEEE. CDR3 region: CASSLLGEGSPLHF. The CDR3 DNA sequence: TGTGCCAGCAGCTTGCTAGGGGAAGGTTCACCCCTCCACTTT.

The chain combines TRBV6-5 with TRBJ2-3, with D tentatively TRBD1 (5 bases). Germline V CDR1 and CDR2: MNHEY, SVGAGI. This CDR3 is built from 14 residues. Trimming shortened V by 7 bases and J by 6 bases, and 17 bases separated the two germline ends. This CDR3 is CASTTRRSGDTQYF. The DNA of the CDR3 is TGTGCCAGCACCACGCGCCGGTCAGGGGATACGCAGTATTTT.

V and J are TRBV5-5 and TRBJ1-1; D is ambiguous. CDR3 length equals 13 residues. Trimming stripped 1 base from V and 1 base from J, with 5 bases between. Per germline, CDR1 SGHKS and CDR2 YYEKEE (reference sequence). In DNA form, the CDR3 reads TGTGCCAGCAGCTTGACTTCGAACACTGAAGCTTTCTTT. Amino acid sequence: CASSLTSNTEAFF. Supplemented by reference TRBV5-5 and TRBJ1-1, the full variable domain reads DAGVTQSPTHLIKTRGQQVTLRCSPISGHKSVSWYQQVLGQGPQFIFQYYEKEERGRGNFPDRFSARQFPNYSSELNVNALLLGDSALYLCASSLTSNTEAFFGQGTRLTVV.

CDR3 protein: CASSDSSGRTDTQYF. The CDR3 DNA follows: TGTGCCAGCAGTGACTCTAGCGGACGCACAGATACGCAGTATTTT. The chain links TRBV27 to TRBJ2-3; TRBD2 matches 7 bases. Germline loops: CDR1 MNHEY, CDR2 SMNVEV (reference sequence). The CDR3 covers 15 residues. The J segment lost 1 base and the V segment lost 5 bases, leaving 6 bases of the junction unmatched.

CDR3: CASSNGLAGYNEQFF. CDR3 nucleotide sequence: TGTGCCAGCAGCAATGGACTAGCGGGGTACAATGAGCAGTTCTTC. The chain combines TRBV11-3 with TRBJ2-1, with 12 bases identical to TRBD2. The CDR3 sequence is 15 residues long. Germline V gene data show CDR1 as SGHNT and CDR2 as YENEEA. With V trimmed by 5 bases and J by 4 bases, 3 bases remained unmatched.

The CDR3 bases are TGCAGCGTTGAACCCCGGGACAGTGTCACAGATACGCAGTATTTT. Protein: CSVEPRDSVTDTQYF. The chain joins TRBV29-1 to TRBJ2-3, with 7 bases identical to TRBD1. Germline V gene data show CDR1 as SQVTM and CDR2 as ANQGSEA. The length of the CDR3 is 15 residues. Losses at the gene ends were 2 bases for V and 2 bases for J; bases not matched to a gene: 7.

The V gene is TRBV24-1, the J gene TRBJ1-5; D uncertain. The V end was cut by 7 bases, the J end by 2 bases, with 8 bases between. The germline V gene has CDR1 KGHDR and CDR2 SFDVKD. The length of the CDR3 is 13 residues. Written as DNA, the CDR3 is TGTGCCACCAGAGACAACGGCAATCAGCCCCAGCATTTT. Protein product: CATRDNGNQPQHF.

The chain recombines TRBV5-1 with TRBJ2-1; 10 bases line up with TRBD2. The ends lost 4 bases at V and 2 bases at J; junction bases unmatched: 9. Germline CDR1 reads SGHRS; CDR2 reads YFSETQ. This CDR3 has 17 amino acids. The DNA of the CDR3 is TGCGCCAGCAGCCCCCGTCTAGCGGGAGTACCCTACAATGAGCAGTTCTTC. This gives the protein CASSPRLAGVPYNEQFF.

This clone occurred once. J is TRBJ2-3 and V is TRBV5-4; TRBD2 aligns across 14 bases. Looked up from germline, CDR1 is SGHNT and CDR2 is YYREEE (reference sequence). This CDR3 has 17 amino acids. Germline trimming cut 3 bases from V and 3 bases from J; bases unmatched to any gene: 6. This CDR3 reads CASSSTGLAGVTDTQYF. CDR3 in DNA: TGTGCCAGCAGCTCTACGGGACTAGCGGGAGTGACAGATACGCAGTATTTT.

The chain recombines TRBV19 with TRBJ1-2; D gene uncertain. The ends were cut back, 0 bases at V and 6 bases at J, with 11 bases in the middle. The V gene's germline CDR1 is LNHDA and CDR2 SQIVND (reference sequence). The length of the CDR3 is 14 residues. The CDR3 region has the DNA TGTGCCAGTAGTATAGATCGGCAGACAAATGGCTACACCTTC. As protein: CASSIDRQTNGYTF.